Detailed here is one T cell receptor (beta chain). Sequencing was performed with immunoSEQ multiplex PCR; in TCRdb, only in-frame clones are kept and a portion is missing. The table lists about 200,000 clones, about 80% of them singletons. This entry comes from a study of blood T cell repertoires in COVID-19. Trimming took 4 bases from V and 3 from J, leaving 7 bases between them. Germline CDR1 is PRHDT and CDR2 is FYEKMQ (reference sequence). CDR3 length: 13 residues. This rearrangement joins TRBV13 to TRBJ1-5; D not certain. Sequencing was performed on peripheral blood. The clonotype comes from a woman aged 55-70 years with COVID-19, enrolled during active disease. The CDR3 coding sequence is TGTGCCAGCAGCTACGGGGTCAATCAGCCCCAGCATTTT. Protein sequence: CASSYGVNQPQHF. Full variable domain (missing parts from reference TRBV13 and TRBJ1-5): AAGVIQSPRHLIKEKRETATLKCYPIPRHDTVYWYQQGPGQDPQFLISFYEKMQSDKGSIPDRFSAQQFSDYHSELNMSSLELGDSALYFCASSYGVNQPQHFGDGTRLSIL.